These T cell receptor beta chains were read from a single sample in a study of T cell changes during pregnancy in multiple sclerosis. Produced via immunoSEQ multiplex PCR; TCRdb's table is partial and in-frame only. The table shows around 63,000 clones, with roughly nine tenths occurring only once. The sample in question was peripheral blood, obtained after pregnancy. The receptors were gathered from a female donor in good health, enrolled as a control in a pregnancy study. Both conserved end residues are part of each CDR3. D genes are given only for firm matches. The listing skips clone size in some rows; elsewhere it reads once, few, many or a size class.

J: TRBJ1-1; size: -; V: TRBV7-9; D: -; CDR3: CASNHPGEGTEAFF; DNA: TGTGCCAGCAACCACCCCGGGGAGGGCACTGAAGCTTTCTTT
J: TRBJ2-7; size: -; V: TRBV30; D: TRBD1; CDR3: CAWSEQGYEQYF; DNA: TGTGCCTGGAGTGAACAGGGGTACGAGCAGTACTTC
J: TRBJ2-7; size: once; V: TRBV29-1; D: -; CDR3: CSVELSRDLLYEQYF; DNA: TGCAGCGTTGAGCTTAGCCGGGACTTACTCTACGAGCAGTACTTC
J: TRBJ1-4; size: -; V: TRBV4-3; D: TRBD1; CDR3: CASSHAGTGIRVTNEKLFF; DNA: TGCGCCAGCAGCCACGCCGGGACAGGGATAAGGGTGACTAATGAAAAACTGTTTTTT
J: TRBJ1-5; size: -; V: TRBV7-8; D: -; CDR3: CASSPTGGAGQPQHF; DNA: TGTGCCAGCAGCCCCACGGGTGGGGCGGGACAGCCCCAGCATTTT
J: TRBJ2-5; size: -; V: TRBV14; D: -; CDR3: CASSLYLEGRETQYF; DNA: TGTGCCAGCAGCCTATATCTCGAAGGGAGAGAGACCCAGTACTTC
J: TRBJ1-1; size: -; V: TRBV18; D: -; CDR3: CASSPLAQVNTEAFF; DNA: TGTGCCAGCTCACCACTGGCGCAGGTGAACACTGAAGCTTTCTTT
J: TRBJ2-5; size: -; V: TRBV7-9; D: TRBD1; CDR3: CASSLTPTGDETQYF; DNA: TGTGCCAGCAGCCTGACACCGACAGGGGACGAGACCCAGTACTTC
J: TRBJ2-3; size: once; V: TRBV11-2; D: TRBD2; CDR3: CASSTSGGRTQYF; DNA: TGTGCCAGCAGCACGTCGGGGGGGCGTACGCAGTATTTT
J: TRBJ1-2; size: once; V: TRBV19; D: -; CDR3: CASSIGTSSFNYGYTF; DNA: TGTGCCAGTAGTATTGGGACATCGAGTTTTAACTATGGCTACACCTTC
J: TRBJ2-7; size: -; V: TRBV19; D: TRBD1; CDR3: CASSDRGDLSYEQYF; DNA: TGTGCCAGTAGCGACAGGGGGGACTTGTCCTACGAGCAGTACTTC
J: TRBJ2-3; size: -; V: TRBV5-1; D: -; CDR3: CASSFLAGRADTQYF; DNA: TGCGCCAGCAGCTTCCTCGCGGGGCGGGCAGATACGCAGTATTTT